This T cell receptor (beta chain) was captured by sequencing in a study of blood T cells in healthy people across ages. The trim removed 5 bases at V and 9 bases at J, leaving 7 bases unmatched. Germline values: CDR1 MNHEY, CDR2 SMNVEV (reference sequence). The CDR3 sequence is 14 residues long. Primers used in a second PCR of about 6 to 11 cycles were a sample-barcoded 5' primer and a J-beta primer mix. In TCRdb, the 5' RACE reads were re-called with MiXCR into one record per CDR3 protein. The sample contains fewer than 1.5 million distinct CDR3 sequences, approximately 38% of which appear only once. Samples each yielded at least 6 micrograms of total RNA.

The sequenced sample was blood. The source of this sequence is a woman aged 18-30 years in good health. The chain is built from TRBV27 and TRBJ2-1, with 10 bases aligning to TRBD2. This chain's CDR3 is CASSVGTSVTEQFF. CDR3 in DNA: TGTGCCAGCAGTGTCGGGACTAGCGTTACTGAGCAGTTCTTC.